One sample yielded the 8 T cell receptor beta chains listed below, sequenced in a study of blood T cell repertoires in COVID-19. TCRdb's copy holds only in-frame clones and misses some; the assay was immunoSEQ multiplex PCR. The sample shows about 110,000 clones, 76% of them seen only once. Sequencing input: peripheral blood. These receptor sequences come from an elderly woman with acute or convalescent COVID-19.

V is TRBV7-2 and J is TRBJ1-2; the D gene is possibly TRBD1 (5 bases). CDR3 length: 15 residues. The germline V gene has CDR1 SGHTA and CDR2 FQGNSA. V lost 2 bases and J 6 bases, leaving 16 bases between the germline ends. The CDR3 loop reads CASSLWEVQGHGYTF. CDR3 nucleotide sequence: TGTGCCAGCAGCTTATGGGAGGTTCAGGGCCATGGCTACACCTTC.

This clone has only a few counts. The sample carries other DNA sequences with the same CDR3. The chain has TRBV3-1 (or the pseudogene TRBV3-2) and TRBJ1-5; possibly TRBD1 for D (5 bases). The V end was cut by 6 bases, the J end by 5 bases, with 11 bases between. Germline CDR1 LGHDT, CDR2 YNNKEL (reference sequence). This CDR3 is 13 amino acids long. Here the CDR3 DNA reads TGTGCCAGCAGTCCCACGGGGGATCAGCCCCAGCATTTT. Translation gives CASSPTGDQPQHF.

The J gene is TRBJ1-2, the V gene TRBV7-3, with 7 nucleotides matching TRBD1. The CDR3 length is 15 residues. Trimming at V came to 2 bases and at J to 6 bases, leaving 9 bases not matched to a gene. The germline V gene has CDR1 SGHTA and CDR2 FQGTGA. CDR3 sequence reads: CASSLPATGRDGYTF. The CDR3 nucleotides are TGTGCCAGCAGCTTACCGGCGACAGGGAGAGATGGCTACACCTTC.

This chain joins TRBV6-5 and TRBJ2-3; D is possibly TRBD2 (6 bases). Per germline, CDR1 MNHEY and CDR2 SVGAGI. The CDR3 loop spans 12 amino acids. The V end lost 5 bases, the J end lost 9 bases, and 12 bases lay between the germline ends. The CDR3 spells CASSPRDRTQYF. In DNA form, the CDR3 reads TGTGCCAGCAGTCCGCGGGACCGAACGCAGTATTTT.

The chain uses TRBV10-3 and TRBJ2-1, with TRBD1 as a possible D gene (6 bases). This CDR3 has 14 amino acids. Trimming removed 9 bases at V and 2 bases at J, with 14 bases between. The germline V gene encodes CDR1 ENHRY and CDR2 SYGVKD. CDR3 DNA sequence: TGTGCCATGAGCGCAGGGGCGACCTACAATGAGCAGTTCTTC. Translated, it gives CAMSAGATYNEQFF.

This clone was seen a handful of times. The chain joins TRBV11-1 to TRBJ1-2; the match to TRBD1 covers 9 bases. After removal of 4 bases from V and 7 bases from J, the junction contained 7 bases not matched to a gene. The CDR3 is 14 residues long. The V gene's germline CDR1 is SGHAT and CDR2 FQDESV (reference sequence). This CDR3 is CASSSRDRVGGYTF. The CDR3 bases are TGTGCCAGCAGCTCCAGGGACAGGGTCGGTGGCTACACCTTC. Complete variable domain (other parts from reference TRBV11-1 and TRBJ1-2): EAEVAQSPRYKITEKSQAVAFWCDPISGHATLYWYRQILGQGPELLVQFQDESVVDDSQLPKDRFSAERLKGVDSTLKIQPAELGDSAMYLCASSSRDRVGGYTFGSGTRLTVV.

The J gene is TRBJ2-7, the V gene TRBV10-1; weak D call: TRBD1 (5 bases). The germline CDR1 and CDR2 sequences are WNHNN and SYGVQD (reference sequence). The CDR3 sequence is 13 residues long. The V and J ends lost 2 bases and 1 base respectively, with 6 bases between them. The chain's CDR3 is CASSEGASYEQYF. The CDR3, as DNA: TGCGCCAGCAGTGAGGGGGCGTCCTACGAGCAGTACTTC.

This clone appeared a single time. V is TRBV19 and J is TRBJ1-5, with 7 nucleotides matching TRBD1. CDR1 is LNHDA and CDR2 is SQIVND in the germline V gene (reference sequence). The CDR3 is made up of 16 amino acids. J was trimmed by 5 bases and V by 3 bases; bases with no gene match: 10. CDR3 loop: CASSMMTGSWDQPQHF. The CDR3 nucleotides read TGTGCCAGTAGTATGATGACAGGGTCCTGGGATCAGCCCCAGCATTTT.